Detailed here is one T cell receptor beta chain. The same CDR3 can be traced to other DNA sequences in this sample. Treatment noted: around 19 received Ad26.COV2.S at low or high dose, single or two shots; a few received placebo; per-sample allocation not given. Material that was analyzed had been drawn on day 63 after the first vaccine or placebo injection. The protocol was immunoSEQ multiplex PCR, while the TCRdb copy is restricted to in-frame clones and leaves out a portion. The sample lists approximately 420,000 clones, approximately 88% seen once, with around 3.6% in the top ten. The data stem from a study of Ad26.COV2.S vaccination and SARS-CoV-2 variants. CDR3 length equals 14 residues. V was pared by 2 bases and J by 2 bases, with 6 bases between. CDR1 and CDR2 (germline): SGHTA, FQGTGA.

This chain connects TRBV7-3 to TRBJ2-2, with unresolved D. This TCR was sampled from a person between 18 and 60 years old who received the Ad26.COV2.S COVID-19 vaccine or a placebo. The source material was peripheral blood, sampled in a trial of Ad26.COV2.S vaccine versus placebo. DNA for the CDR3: TGTGCCAGCAGCTTAGGTGGAAACACCGGGGAGCTGTTTTTT. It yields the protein CASSLGGNTGELFF.